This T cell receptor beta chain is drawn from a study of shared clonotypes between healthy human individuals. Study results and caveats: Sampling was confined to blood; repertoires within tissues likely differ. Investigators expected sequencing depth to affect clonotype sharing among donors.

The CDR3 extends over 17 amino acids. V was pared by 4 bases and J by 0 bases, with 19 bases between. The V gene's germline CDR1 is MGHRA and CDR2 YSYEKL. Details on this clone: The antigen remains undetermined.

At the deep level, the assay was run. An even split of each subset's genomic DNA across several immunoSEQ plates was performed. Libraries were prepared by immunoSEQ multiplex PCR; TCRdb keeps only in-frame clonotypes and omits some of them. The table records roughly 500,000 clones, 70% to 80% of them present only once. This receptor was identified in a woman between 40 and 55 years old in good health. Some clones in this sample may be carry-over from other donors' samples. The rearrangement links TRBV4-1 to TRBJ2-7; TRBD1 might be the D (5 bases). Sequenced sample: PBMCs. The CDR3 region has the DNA TGCGCCAGCAGCCGAGACGGACAAACGCCTGGCTCCTACGAGCAGTACTTC. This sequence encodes CASSRDGQTPGSYEQYF.